This T cell receptor (beta chain) is drawn from a study of shared clonotypes between healthy human individuals. The study, taken as a whole, reports: Owing to a small donor count, the genetic and exposure-history diversity represented was limited.

Unsorted PBMC samples were amplified in replicate PCRs containing roughly 300 ng DNA, roughly 33,000 T cell genomes. Per the study methods: Junction-only sequences produced by ImmunoSEQ had no quality scores, so filtering differed. The assay was immunoSEQ multiplex PCR, and TCRdb's table has in-frame clones only and misses some. V, J and clone size reflect that table, while D and trimming were determined from the DNA. The sample has 400,000 to 500,000 clones, about three quarters seen once. Free of recent acute infections or vaccinations, the donors were healthy HIV-negative adults. A note on this clone: Its antigen is unidentified.

The ends were cut back, 5 bases at V and 7 bases at J, with 11 bases in the middle. CDR1 is SEHNR and CDR2 is FQNEAQ in the germline V gene (reference sequence). The CDR3 runs to 13 residues. This receptor was identified in a woman aged 40 to 50 in good health. Some clones in this sample may be carry-over from other donors' samples. Sequenced input: PBMCs. The chain combines TRBV7-9 with TRBJ1-4, with D tentatively TRBD1 (6 bases). CDR3 residues: CASSPKGGEKLFF. CDR3 nucleotides: TGTGCCAGCAGCCCAAAAGGGGGTGAAAAACTGTTTTTT.